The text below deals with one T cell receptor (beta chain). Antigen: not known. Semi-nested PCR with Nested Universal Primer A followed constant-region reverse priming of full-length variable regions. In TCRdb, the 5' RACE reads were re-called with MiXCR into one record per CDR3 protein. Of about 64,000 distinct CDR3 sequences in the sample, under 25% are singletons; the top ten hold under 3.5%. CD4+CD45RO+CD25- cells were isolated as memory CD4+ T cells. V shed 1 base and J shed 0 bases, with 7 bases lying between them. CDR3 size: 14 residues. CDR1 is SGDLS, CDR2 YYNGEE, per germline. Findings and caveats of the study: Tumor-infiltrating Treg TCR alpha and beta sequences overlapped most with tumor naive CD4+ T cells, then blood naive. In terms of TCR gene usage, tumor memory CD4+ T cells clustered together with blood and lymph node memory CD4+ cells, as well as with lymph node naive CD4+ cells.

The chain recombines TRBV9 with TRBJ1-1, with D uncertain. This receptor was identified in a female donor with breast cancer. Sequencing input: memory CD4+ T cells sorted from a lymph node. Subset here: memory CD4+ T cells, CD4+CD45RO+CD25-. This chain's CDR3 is CASSVKQMNTEAFF. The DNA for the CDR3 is TGTGCCAGCAGCGTAAAACAGATGAACACTGAAGCTTTCTTT.